This TCR beta chain is drawn from a study of T cell changes during pregnancy in multiple sclerosis. Sequencing was performed with immunoSEQ multiplex PCR; in TCRdb, only in-frame clones are kept and a portion is missing. Of 35,000 or so clones listed, 88% were seen once; the top ten hold about 0.58%. Material: CD4+ T cells from peripheral blood mononuclear cells, obtained in the first trimester of pregnancy. The clonotype originates from a female donor with multiple sclerosis, enrolled in a pregnancy study.

The chain's CDR3 is CASSSAGANVLTF. The CDR3 coding sequence is TGTGCCAGCAGTTCAGCTGGGGCCAACGTCCTGACTTTC. The rearrangement uses TRBV28 and TRBJ2-6; D gene unclear. This CDR3 contains 13 residues. V lost 4 bases, J lost 2 bases, and 3 bases lay in between. Germline CDR1 reads MDHEN; CDR2 reads SYDVKM.